This record concerns one TCR beta chain sequence. Its antigen is unknown. Magnetic beads with positive selection isolated CD4+ and CD8+ fractions, whose purity was verified by flow cytometry. Only in-frame clones appear in the TCRdb table, and some are missing; sequencing was by immunoSEQ multiplex PCR. The repertoire has about 10,000 clones, around 80% of them found once; the top ten carry about 12%. This specimen comes from a study of somatic mutations in cytotoxic T cells in rheumatoid arthritis. In the study overall: After diagnosis, patient blood (30 ml EDTA) was drawn right away, before any treatment was given. Certain V beta antibody-stained T-cell populations, V beta1+ cells sequenced for TCRB among them, were flow-sorted to nearly 100% purity. The study, taken as a whole, reports: CD8+ clonality increased with age in rheumatoid arthritis patients but not in healthy controls.

Germline CDR1 reads LGHNA; CDR2 reads YSLEER. The CDR3 is made up of 16 amino acids. Trimming stripped 0 bases from V and 4 bases from J, with 16 bases between. The rearrangement joins TRBV4-3 to TRBJ2-7; maybe TRBD2 (8 bases). The material sequenced was CD8+ T cells sorted from blood. The sequence was collected from an adult with rheumatoid arthritis. The CDR3 loop is CASSQDREGAYYEQYF. Here the CDR3 DNA reads TGCGCCAGCAGCCAAGATCGGGAGGGGGCCTATTACGAGCAGTACTTC.